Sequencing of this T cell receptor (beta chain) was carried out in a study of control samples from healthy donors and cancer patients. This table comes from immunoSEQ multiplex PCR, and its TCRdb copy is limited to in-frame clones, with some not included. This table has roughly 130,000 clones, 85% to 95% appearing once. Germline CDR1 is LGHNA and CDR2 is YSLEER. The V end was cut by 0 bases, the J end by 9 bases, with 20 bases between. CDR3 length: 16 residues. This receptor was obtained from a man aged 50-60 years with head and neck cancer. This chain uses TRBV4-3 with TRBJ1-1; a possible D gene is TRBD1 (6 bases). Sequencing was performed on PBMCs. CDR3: CASSQDTVGASRQAFF. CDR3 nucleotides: TGCGCCAGCAGCCAAGATACGGTGGGGGCTTCCAGACAAGCTTTCTTT.